The rows below give T cell receptor beta chains drawn from one sample of a study of CXCR3-negative and CXCR3-positive naive CD8 T cells. TCRdb re-called the 5' RACE reads and shows each CDR3 protein once, DNA omitted. The data include 150,000 to 180,000 distinct CDR3 sequences; the top ten clones carry approximately 0.46%. The sequenced sample consisted of naive CXCR3+ CD8+ T cells from blood. The source of these receptors is a human donor in good health. Some clones in this sample may be carry-over from other donors' samples. The CDR3 runs from the conserved cysteine through the conserved F or W. Each record gives: J gene, V gene, CDR3 protein.

j_gene: TRBJ2-2
v_gene: TRBV9
CDR3aa: CASSVGGTTGELFF

j_gene: TRBJ2-7
v_gene: TRBV28
CDR3aa: CASSHVKFQGDYEQYF

j_gene: TRBJ2-1
v_gene: TRBV5-1
CDR3aa: CASSLGPPNEQFF

j_gene: TRBJ2-5
v_gene: TRBV6-6
CDR3aa: CASSYVAQETQYF

j_gene: TRBJ2-7
v_gene: TRBV28
CDR3aa: CASSLGGGPDRGDEQYF

j_gene: TRBJ2-7
v_gene: TRBV9
CDR3aa: CASSVGGGDSYEQYF

j_gene: TRBJ1-2
v_gene: TRBV29-1
CDR3aa: CSVGTGQGFGYGYTF

j_gene: TRBJ2-7
v_gene: TRBV2
CDR3aa: CASSPGLPFYEQYF

j_gene: TRBJ2-7
v_gene: TRBV4-3
CDR3aa: CASSPGRGGYEQYF

j_gene: TRBJ2-1
v_gene: TRBV28
CDR3aa: CASSSRTGWNEQFF

j_gene: TRBJ2-2
v_gene: TRBV23-1
CDR3aa: CASSQLKGAACTGELFF

j_gene: TRBJ2-7
v_gene: TRBV29-1
CDR3aa: CSVVYPMGFEQYF

j_gene: TRBJ1-5
v_gene: TRBV30
CDR3aa: CAWSPGQGNQPQHF

j_gene: TRBJ2-7
v_gene: TRBV7-9
CDR3aa: CASSLVSGSEQYF

j_gene: TRBJ2-7
v_gene: TRBV6-6
CDR3aa: CASSYSGLAAGGEQYF

j_gene: TRBJ2-7
v_gene: TRBV29-1
CDR3aa: CSVAFGGISSYEQYF

j_gene: TRBJ2-7
v_gene: TRBV6-2/TRBV6-3
CDR3aa: CASSYGEDSSYEQYF

j_gene: TRBJ2-5
v_gene: TRBV28
CDR3aa: CASSTPSGGGETQYF

j_gene: TRBJ2-4
v_gene: TRBV27
CDR3aa: CASSIISGTALQYF

j_gene: TRBJ2-5
v_gene: TRBV7-3
CDR3aa: CASSSRRFGPGRIYQETQYF

j_gene: TRBJ2-2
v_gene: TRBV24-1
CDR3aa: CATSGPDRGQSGELFF

j_gene: TRBJ2-3
v_gene: TRBV11-2
CDR3aa: CASSLEVVTDTQYF

j_gene: TRBJ2-1
v_gene: TRBV20-1
CDR3aa: CSARPTRAGGSYNEQFF

j_gene: TRBJ2-2
v_gene: TRBV7-3
CDR3aa: CASSKAGDANTGELFF

j_gene: TRBJ2-1
v_gene: TRBV6-5
CDR3aa: CARSSSGGANEQFF

j_gene: TRBJ1-1
v_gene: TRBV29-1
CDR3aa: CSVGRQGATEAFF

j_gene: TRBJ2-5
v_gene: TRBV12-3/TRBV12-4
CDR3aa: CASSPGTGRETQYF